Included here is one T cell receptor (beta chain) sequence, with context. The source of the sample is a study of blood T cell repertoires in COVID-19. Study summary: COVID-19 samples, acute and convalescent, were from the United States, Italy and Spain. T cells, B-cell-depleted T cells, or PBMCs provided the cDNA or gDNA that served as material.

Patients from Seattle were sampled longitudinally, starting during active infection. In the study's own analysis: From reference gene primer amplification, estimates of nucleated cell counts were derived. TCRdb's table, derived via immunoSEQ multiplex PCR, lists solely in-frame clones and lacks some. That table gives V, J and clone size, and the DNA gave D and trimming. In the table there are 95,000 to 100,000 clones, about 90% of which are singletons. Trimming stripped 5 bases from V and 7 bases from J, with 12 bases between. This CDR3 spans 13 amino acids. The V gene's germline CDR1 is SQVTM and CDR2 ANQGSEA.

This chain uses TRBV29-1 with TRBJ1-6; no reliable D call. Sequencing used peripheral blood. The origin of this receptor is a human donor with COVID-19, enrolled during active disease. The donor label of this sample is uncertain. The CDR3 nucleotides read TGCAGCGTTAAGACAACTGCCAATTCACCCCTCCACTTT. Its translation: CSVKTTANSPLHF. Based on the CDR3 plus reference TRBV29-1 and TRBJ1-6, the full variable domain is SAVISQKPSRDICQRGTSLTIQCQVDSQVTMMFWYRQQPGQSLTLIATANQGSEATYESGFVIDKFPISRPNLTFSTLTVSNMSPEDSSIYLCSVKTTANSPLHFGNGTRLTVT.